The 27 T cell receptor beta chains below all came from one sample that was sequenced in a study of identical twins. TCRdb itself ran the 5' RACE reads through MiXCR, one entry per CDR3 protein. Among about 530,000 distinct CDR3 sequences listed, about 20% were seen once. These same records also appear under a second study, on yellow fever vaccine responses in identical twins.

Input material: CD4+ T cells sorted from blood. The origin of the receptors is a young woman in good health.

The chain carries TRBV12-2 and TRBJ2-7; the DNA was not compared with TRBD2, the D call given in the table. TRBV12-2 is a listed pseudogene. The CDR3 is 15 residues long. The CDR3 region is CASRRPEREVGEQYF. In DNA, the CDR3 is TGTGCAAGTCGCCGTCCCGAGCGGGAGGTGGGGGAGCAGTACTTC.

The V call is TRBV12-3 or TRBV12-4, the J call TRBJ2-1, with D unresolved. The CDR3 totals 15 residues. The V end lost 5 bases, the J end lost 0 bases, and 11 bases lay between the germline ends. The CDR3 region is CASSHLPSSYNEQFF. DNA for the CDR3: TGTGCCAGCAGTCACCTACCTAGCTCCTACAATGAGCAGTTCTTC.

This CDR3 is CASSLIEIQGNEQFF. In nucleotides, the CDR3 is TGTGCCAGCTCACTTATCGAGATACAGGGAAATGAGCAGTTCTTC. The chain recombines TRBV18 with TRBJ2-1; tentative D call: TRBD1 (6 bases). This CDR3 has 15 amino acids. Germline lookup yields CDR1 KGHSH and CDR2 LQKENI. V lost 4 bases, J lost 7 bases, and 17 bases lay in between.

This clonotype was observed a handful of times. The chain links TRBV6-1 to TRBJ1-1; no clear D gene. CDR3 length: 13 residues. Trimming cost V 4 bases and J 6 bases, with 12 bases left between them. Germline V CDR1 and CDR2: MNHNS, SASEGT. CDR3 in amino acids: CASSGGRLPEAFF. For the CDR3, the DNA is TGTGCCAGCAGTGGAGGGAGGTTGCCTGAAGCTTTCTTT.

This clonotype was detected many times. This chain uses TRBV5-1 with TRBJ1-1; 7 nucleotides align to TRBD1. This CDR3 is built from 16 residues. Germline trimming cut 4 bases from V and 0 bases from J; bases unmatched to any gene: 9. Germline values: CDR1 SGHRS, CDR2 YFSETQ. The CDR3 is CASSRRIDRVNTEAFF. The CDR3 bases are TGCGCCAGCAGCCGACGTATAGACAGGGTGAACACTGAAGCTTTCTTT.

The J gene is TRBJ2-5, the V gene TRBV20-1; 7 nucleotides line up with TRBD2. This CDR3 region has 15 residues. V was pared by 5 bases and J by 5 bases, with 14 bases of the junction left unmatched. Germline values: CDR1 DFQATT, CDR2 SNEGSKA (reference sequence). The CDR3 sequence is CSAEFRGGMVETQYF. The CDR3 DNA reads TGCAGTGCTGAGTTTAGGGGAGGGATGGTTGAGACCCAGTACTTC.

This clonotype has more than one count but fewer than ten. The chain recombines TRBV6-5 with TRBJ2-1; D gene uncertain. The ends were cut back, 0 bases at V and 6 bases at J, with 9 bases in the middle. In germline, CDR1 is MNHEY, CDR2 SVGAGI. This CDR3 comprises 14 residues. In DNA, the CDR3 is TGTGCCAGCAGTTACTCCCGGATAGGCAATGAGCAGTTCTTC. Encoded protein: CASSYSRIGNEQFF.

In DNA form, the CDR3 reads TGTGCCAGCAGTTTCGGGTGGGACAGCTCCTACGAGCAGTACTTC. Amino acids: CASSFGWDSSYEQYF. The V gene is TRBV28, the J gene TRBJ2-7; 7 nucleotides agree with TRBD1. V lost 3 bases, J lost 0 bases, and 5 bases stayed unmatched. This CDR3 is 15 amino acids long. The germline V gene encodes CDR1 MDHEN and CDR2 SYDVKM.

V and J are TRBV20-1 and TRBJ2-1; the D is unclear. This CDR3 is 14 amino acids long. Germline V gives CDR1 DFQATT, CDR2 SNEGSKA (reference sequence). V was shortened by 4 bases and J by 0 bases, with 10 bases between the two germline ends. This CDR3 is CSATPTSSYNEQFF. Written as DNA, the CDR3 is TGCAGTGCTACTCCTACCAGCTCCTACAATGAGCAGTTCTTC.

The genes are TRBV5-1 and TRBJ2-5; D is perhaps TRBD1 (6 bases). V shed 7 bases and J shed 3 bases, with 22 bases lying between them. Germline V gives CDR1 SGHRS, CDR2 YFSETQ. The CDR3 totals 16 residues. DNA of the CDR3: TGCGCCAGCGCCGAGGTGGGGGCGGTACCAAAAGAGACCCAGTACTTC. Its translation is CASAEVGAVPKETQYF.

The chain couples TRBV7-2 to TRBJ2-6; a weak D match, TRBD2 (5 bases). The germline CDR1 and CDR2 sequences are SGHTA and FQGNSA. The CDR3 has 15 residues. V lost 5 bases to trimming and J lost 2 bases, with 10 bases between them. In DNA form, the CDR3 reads TGTGCCAGCAGCCCGAGGGCTGCTGGGGCCAACGTCCTGACTTTC. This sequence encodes CASSPRAAGANVLTF.

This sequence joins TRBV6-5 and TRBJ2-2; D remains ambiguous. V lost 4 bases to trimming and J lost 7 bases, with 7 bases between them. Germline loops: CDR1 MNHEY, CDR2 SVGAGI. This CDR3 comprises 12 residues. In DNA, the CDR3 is TGTGCCAGCAGTTTTAGTTTCGGGGAGCTGTTTTTT. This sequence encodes CASSFSFGELFF.

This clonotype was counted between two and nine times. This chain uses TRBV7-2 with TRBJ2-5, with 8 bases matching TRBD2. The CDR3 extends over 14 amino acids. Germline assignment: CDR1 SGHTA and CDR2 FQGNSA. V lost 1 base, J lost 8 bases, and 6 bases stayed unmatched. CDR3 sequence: CASSLVPAGVTQYF. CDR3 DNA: TGTGCCAGCAGCTTAGTTCCAGCGGGAGTTACCCAGTACTTC. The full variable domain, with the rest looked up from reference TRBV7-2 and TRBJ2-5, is GAGVSQSPSNKVTEKGKDVELRCDPISGHTALYWYRQSLGQGLEFLIYFQGNSAPDKSGLPSDRFSAERTGGSVSTLTIQRTQQEDSAVYLCASSLVPAGVTQYFGPGTRLLVL.

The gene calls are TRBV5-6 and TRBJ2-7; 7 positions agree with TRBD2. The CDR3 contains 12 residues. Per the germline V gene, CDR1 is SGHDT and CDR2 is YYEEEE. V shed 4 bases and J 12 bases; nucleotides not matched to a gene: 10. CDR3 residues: CASSRGVGEGYF. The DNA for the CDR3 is TGTGCCAGCAGCCGGGGCGTGGGGGAGGGGTACTTC.

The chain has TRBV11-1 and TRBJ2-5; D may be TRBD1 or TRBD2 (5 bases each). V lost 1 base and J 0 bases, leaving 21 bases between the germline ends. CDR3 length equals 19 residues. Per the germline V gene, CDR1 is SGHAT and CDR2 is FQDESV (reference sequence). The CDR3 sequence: CASSLGTLRGRAYQETQYF. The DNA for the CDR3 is TGTGCCAGCAGCTTAGGAACTCTTCGGGGCAGGGCGTACCAAGAGACCCAGTACTTC.

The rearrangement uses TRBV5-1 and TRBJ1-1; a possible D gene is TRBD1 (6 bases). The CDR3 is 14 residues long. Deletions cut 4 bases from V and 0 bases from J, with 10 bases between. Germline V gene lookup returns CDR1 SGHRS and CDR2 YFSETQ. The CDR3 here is CASSNGQMNTEAFF. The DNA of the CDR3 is TGCGCCAGCAGCAACGGACAGATGAACACTGAAGCTTTCTTT.

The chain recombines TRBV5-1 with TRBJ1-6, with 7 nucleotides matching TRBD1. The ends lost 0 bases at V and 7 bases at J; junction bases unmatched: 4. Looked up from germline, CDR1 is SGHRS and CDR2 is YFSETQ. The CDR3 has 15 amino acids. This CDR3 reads CASSLEGASNSPLHF. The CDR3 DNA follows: TGCGCCAGCAGCTTGGAGGGGGCATCGAATTCACCCCTCCACTTT.

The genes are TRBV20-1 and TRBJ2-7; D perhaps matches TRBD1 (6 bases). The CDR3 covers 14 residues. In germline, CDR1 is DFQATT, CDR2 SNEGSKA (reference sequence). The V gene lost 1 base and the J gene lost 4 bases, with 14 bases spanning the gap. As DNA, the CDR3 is TGCAGTGCTAGAGTGACAGGCTCCTCTTACGAGCAGTACGTC. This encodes CSARVTGSSYEQYV.

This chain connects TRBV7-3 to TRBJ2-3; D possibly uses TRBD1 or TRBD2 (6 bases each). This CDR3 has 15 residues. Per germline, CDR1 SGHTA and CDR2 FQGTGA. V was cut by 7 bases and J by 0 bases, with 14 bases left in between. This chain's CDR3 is CASKQTGASTDTQYF. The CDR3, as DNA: TGTGCCAGCAAACAAACGGGGGCGAGCACAGATACGCAGTATTTT. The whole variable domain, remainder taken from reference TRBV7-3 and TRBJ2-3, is GAGVSQTPSNKVTEKGKYVELRCDPISGHTALYWYRQSLGQGPEFLIYFQGTGAADDSGLPNDRFFAVRPEGSVSTLKIQRTERGDSAVYLCASKQTGASTDTQYFGPGTRLTVL.

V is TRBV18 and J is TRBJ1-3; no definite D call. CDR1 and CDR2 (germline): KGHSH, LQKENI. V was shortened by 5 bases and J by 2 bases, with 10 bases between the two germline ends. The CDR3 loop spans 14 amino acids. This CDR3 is CASSFPTTGNTIYF. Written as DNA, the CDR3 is TGTGCCAGCTCATTCCCAACTACTGGAAACACCATATATTTT.

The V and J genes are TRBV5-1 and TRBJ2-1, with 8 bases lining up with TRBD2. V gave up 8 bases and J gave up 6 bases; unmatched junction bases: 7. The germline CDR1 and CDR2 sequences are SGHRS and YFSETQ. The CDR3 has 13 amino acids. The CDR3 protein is CARRVRGGNEQFF. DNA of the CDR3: TGCGCCAGAAGGGTTCGGGGGGGCAATGAGCAGTTCTTC.

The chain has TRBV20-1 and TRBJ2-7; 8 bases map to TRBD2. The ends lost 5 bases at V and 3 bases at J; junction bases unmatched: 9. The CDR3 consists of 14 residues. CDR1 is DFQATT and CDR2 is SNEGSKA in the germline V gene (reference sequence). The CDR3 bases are TGCAGTGCTGGGGGGGTAGCGGGGTTCTACGAGCAGTACTTC. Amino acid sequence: CSAGGVAGFYEQYF.

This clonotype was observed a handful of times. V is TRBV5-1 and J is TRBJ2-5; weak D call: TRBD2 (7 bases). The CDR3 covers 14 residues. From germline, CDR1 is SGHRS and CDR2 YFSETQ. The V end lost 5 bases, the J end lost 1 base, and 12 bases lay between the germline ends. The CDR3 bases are TGCGCCAGCAGGGGGCGGGGGCCCCAAGAGACCCAGTACTTC. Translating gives CASRGRGPQETQYF.

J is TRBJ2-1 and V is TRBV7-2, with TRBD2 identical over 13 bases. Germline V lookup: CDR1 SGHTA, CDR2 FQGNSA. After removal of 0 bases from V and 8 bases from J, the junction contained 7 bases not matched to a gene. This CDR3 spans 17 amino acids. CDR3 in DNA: TGTGCCAGCAGCTTAGCGGTACTAGCGGGAGGGTGGGATGAGCAGTTCTTC. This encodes CASSLAVLAGGWDEQFF.

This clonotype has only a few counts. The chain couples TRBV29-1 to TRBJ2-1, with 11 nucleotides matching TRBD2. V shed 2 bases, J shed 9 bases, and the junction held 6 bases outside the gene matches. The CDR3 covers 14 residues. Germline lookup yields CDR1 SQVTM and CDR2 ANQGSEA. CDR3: CSVEWLAGGLEQFF. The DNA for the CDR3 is TGCAGCGTTGAATGGTTAGCGGGAGGGCTTGAGCAGTTCTTC.

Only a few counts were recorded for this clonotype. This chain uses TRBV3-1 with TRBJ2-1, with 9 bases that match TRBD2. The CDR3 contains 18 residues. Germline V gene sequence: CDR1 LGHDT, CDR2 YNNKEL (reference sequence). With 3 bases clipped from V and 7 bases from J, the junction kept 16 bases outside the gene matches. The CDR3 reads CASSQVTSGVRDRNEQFF. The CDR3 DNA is TGTGCCAGCAGCCAGGTGACTAGCGGTGTAAGAGATAGGAATGAGCAGTTCTTC.

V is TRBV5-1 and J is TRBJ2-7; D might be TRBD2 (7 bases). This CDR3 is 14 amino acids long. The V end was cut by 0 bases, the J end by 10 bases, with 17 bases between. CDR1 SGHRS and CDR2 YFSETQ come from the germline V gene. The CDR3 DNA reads TGCGCCAGCAGCTTGGCCGGCGGGGGCTCGGAACAGTACTTC. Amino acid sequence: CASSLAGGGSEQYF.